This is a list of T cell receptor beta chains from one sample in a study of cytomegalovirus exposure and HLA in healthy donors. Measured with immunoSEQ multiplex PCR; TCRdb has only the in-frame clones, and not every one. In the table there are 110,000 to 150,000 clones, 65% to 80% of which are singletons. Sequencing was done on a sample of PBMCs. The receptors shown here come from a woman aged 25-40 years in good health and CMV-seronegative. CDR3s include the opening cysteine and the closing phenylalanine or tryptophan. Fields, in order: CDR3 DNA, CDR3 protein, J gene, D gene, V gene, clone size. The D gene is left open where the match is weak. Size is stated for part of the rows, as once, few or many counts, or as a class when the clone is expanded.

TGCGCCAGCAGCCACCTCGGGACAGGCGCGACCACCGGGGAGCTGTTTTTT CASSHLGTGATTGELFF TRBJ2-2 TRBD1 TRBV4-1 NA
TGTGCCAGCAGCCAAGACGTACTGATCCAAGAGACCCAGTACTTC CASSQDVLIQETQYF TRBJ2-5 NA TRBV4-2 NA
TGCGCCAGCAGTGAGTCAAGACTAGCCATCACCGGGGAGCTGTTTTTT CASSESRLAITGELFF TRBJ2-2 TRBD2 TRBV10-1 once
TGCGCCAGCAGTACAGCGGGAGGGAAAGAGACCCAGTACTTC CASSTAGGKETQYF TRBJ2-5 TRBD2 TRBV4-1 NA
TGTGCCAGTAGTATAGCGTCGGGGGAAGAGACCCAGTACTTC CASSIASGEETQYF TRBJ2-5 NA TRBV19 NA
TGTGCCAGCAGCTTACCAGGGAGGAAGGACACTGAAGCTTTCTTT CASSLPGRKDTEAFF TRBJ1-1 NA TRBV5-6 NA
TGTGCCAGCAGCCCACCAAGCGCTGAAGCTTTCTTT CASSPPSAEAFF TRBJ1-1 NA TRBV9 NA
TGTGCCAGCAGGGAAAGGACAGGGGGGAGTGTCGAGCAGTACTTC CASRERTGGSVEQYF TRBJ2-7 TRBD1 TRBV28 NA
TGTGCCAGCAGCCGACCGGATAACGGGAGAAGTTATGAGCAGTTCTTC CASSRPDNGRSYEQFF TRBJ2-1 NA TRBV28 NA
TGTGCCAGCAGCGCCGAGTGGACAGGGACTCGCAATCAGCCCCAGCATTTT CASSAEWTGTRNQPQHF TRBJ1-5 TRBD1 TRBV5-5 NA
TGCGCCAGCAGCGCGGGACTAGCGGGAGGGCCGGGTGAGCAGTTCTTC CASSAGLAGGPGEQFF TRBJ2-1 TRBD2 TRBV5-1 NA
TGTGCCAGCAGTGAGGGGGCCGGCAATCAGCCCCAGCATTTT CASSEGAGNQPQHF TRBJ1-5 NA TRBV6-1 NA
TGTGCCAGCGAAGTAGGGGGCCCCCTGTCCCTCCACTTT CASEVGGPLSLHF TRBJ1-6 TRBD1 TRBV11-2 NA
TGTGCCAGTGCCGTCGAGGGTGGCTACACCTTC CASAVEGGYTF TRBJ1-2 NA TRBV6-6 NA
TGTGCCAGTAGCCCACAGGGGGTAGTCACCGGGGAGCTGTTTTTT CASSPQGVVTGELFF TRBJ2-2 TRBD1 TRBV19 NA
TGTGCCACCAGCAGGGGAAGGGACACCGTCGTAGACACTATATATTTT CATSRGRDTVVDTIYF TRBJ1-3 NA TRBV15 NA
TGCAGCGTTGACAGGTCGACGTCCGGAACCATGAACACTGAAGCTTTCTTT CSVDRSTSGTMNTEAFF TRBJ1-1 NA TRBV29-1 once
TGTGCCAGCTACCCGGGACAGGGGTCTGGTGCAGCTTTCTTT CASYPGQGSGAAFF TRBJ1-1 TRBD1 TRBV2 NA
TGTGCCAGCCACGGCGGCGGGAGGGGGTACGAGCAGTACTTC CASHGGGRGYEQYF TRBJ2-7 TRBD2 TRBV28 NA
TGTGCCAGCTCACCACCGATCGGGGATTTGCACAATGAGCAGTTCTTC CASSPPIGDLHNEQFF TRBJ2-1 NA TRBV18 NA
TGTGCCAGCAGCTTATACACAGATACGCAGTATTTT CASSLYTDTQYF TRBJ2-3 NA TRBV7-2 NA
TGTGCCAGCAGTGATAGTGGCACTGAAGCTTTCTTT CASSDSGTEAFF TRBJ1-1 NA TRBV2 NA
TGTGCCAGCAGCTCCGGGATCAATAGGCAGGCAGATACGCAGTATTTT CASSSGINRQADTQYF TRBJ2-3 NA TRBV5-8 NA
TGTGCCAGCTCTCCGGGACGCGGGGAGCAGTACTTC CASSPGRGEQYF TRBJ2-5 NA TRBV18 NA
TGCGCCAGCGCGGACGGGACAGGGACCCACAATGAGCAGTTCTTC CASADGTGTHNEQFF TRBJ2-1 TRBD1 TRBV5-1 NA
TGTGCCAGCAGCTTAGCGGCGCAGGCCAATCAGCCCCAGCATTTT CASSLAAQANQPQHF TRBJ1-5 NA TRBV7-8 NA
TGTGCCAGCAGCTTAGAGGGGGACACTGAAGCTTTCTTT CASSLEGDTEAFF TRBJ1-1 NA TRBV7-2 NA
TGCGCCAGCAGCCAAGAGCAGCAAGAGACCCAGTACTTC CASSQEQQETQYF TRBJ2-5 NA TRBV4-1 NA
TGTGCCAGCAGTTACTCCGACAGGGCTCAGCCCCAGCATTTT CASSYSDRAQPQHF TRBJ1-5 TRBD1 TRBV6-5 NA
TGTGCCAGCAGCCCGCGGGAGGGAACCTACAATGAGCAGTTCTTC CASSPREGTYNEQFF TRBJ2-1 TRBD2 TRBV7-8 NA
TGTGCCAGCAGTTTATCCGGTATAAGGAACACTGAAGCTTTCTTT CASSLSGIRNTEAFF TRBJ1-1 NA TRBV27 NA
TGTGCCAGCAGTTACATGGCAGCGAGGGTGGATGGCTACACCTTC CASSYMAARVDGYTF TRBJ1-2 NA TRBV6-5 NA
TGTGCCAGCACCACCGGGACAGGGGATAAAGCTTTCTTT CASTTGTGDKAFF TRBJ1-1 TRBD1 TRBV6-5 NA
TGTGCCAGCAGGGGCCGGGACAGTGGGGACTATGGCTACACCTTC CASRGRDSGDYGYTF TRBJ1-2 TRBD1 TRBV6-5 NA
TGTGCCAGCTCACACAAAGCGGGGTACTACGAGCAGTACTTC CASSHKAGYYEQYF TRBJ2-7 TRBD2 TRBV18 once
TGTGCCAGCAGCCCTAACGGCTACGAGCAGTACTTC CASSPNGYEQYF TRBJ2-7 NA TRBV7-2 NA
TGTGCCACCAGCAGGACAGGGTTCGAGCAGTACTTC CATSRTGFEQYF TRBJ2-7 TRBD1 TRBV15 NA
TGTGCCAGCAGCTTGCAGGGGGCTACTGAAGCTTTCTTT CASSLQGATEAFF TRBJ1-1 TRBD1 TRBV5-4 NA
TGTGCCAGCAGGCCTCGTTTGACTAGCGGGATGGCAGATACGCAGTATTTT CASRPRLTSGMADTQYF TRBJ2-3 TRBD2 TRBV5-4 NA
TGTGCCAGCAGCCCGGGACAGATGACTGAAGCTTTCTTT CASSPGQMTEAFF TRBJ1-1 TRBD1 TRBV6-5 NA
TGTGCCTGGAGTTTTGCGGAAAACGGGGAGCTGTTTTTT CAWSFAENGELFF TRBJ2-2 NA TRBV30 NA
TGTGCCAGCAGCTCCGTGGGGAGTTTAGGAGAGACCCAGTACTTC CASSSVGSLGETQYF TRBJ2-5 NA TRBV9 NA
TGTGCCAGCAGTCGAGGGACAGAAAGCGCTGAAGCTTTCTTT CASSRGTESAEAFF TRBJ1-1 TRBD1 TRBV6-5 NA
TGTGCCAGCAGTTTACAGGGCCCACCCGGGGAGCTGTTTTTT CASSLQGPPGELFF TRBJ2-2 NA TRBV28 NA
TGTGCCAGCAGTTACAACAGGGACACCTATGGCTACACCTTC CASSYNRDTYGYTF TRBJ1-2 NA TRBV6-5 NA
TGCGCCAGCCGGACTAGCGGAGGGGTCACCGGGGAGCTGTTTTTT CASRTSGGVTGELFF TRBJ2-2 TRBD2 TRBV5-1 NA
TGTGCCAGCAGTCTGACTAGCGGGGGGGCTGGGGTTGAGCAGTTCTTC CASSLTSGGAGVEQFF TRBJ2-1 TRBD2 TRBV2 NA
TGTGCCAGCAGCTCTCGAGCGGGGGCTCAAGAGACCCAGTACTTC CASSSRAGAQETQYF TRBJ2-5 TRBD2 TRBV5-4 NA
TGTGCCAGCAGCGACTCCAACACGGGACAGGGTTCGGACGAGCAGTACTTC CASSDSNTGQGSDEQYF TRBJ2-7 NA TRBV21-1 NA
TGTGCCAGCAGCTTATACGGGGAGACCCAGTACTTC CASSLYGETQYF TRBJ2-5 NA TRBV7-2 NA
TGTGCCAGCAGAAGACAGGGGAGCTCCTACAATGAGCAGTTCTTC CASRRQGSSYNEQFF TRBJ2-1 TRBD1 TRBV6-5 NA
TGTGCCAGCAGCTTAGGAGGCGGGAGTGTCTCCTACAATGAGCAGTTCTTC CASSLGGGSVSYNEQFF TRBJ2-1 TRBD2 TRBV7-8 NA
TGTGCCAGCAGTATTAGGCGAGTCGGGGAAAAACTGTTTTTT CASSIRRVGEKLFF TRBJ1-4 NA TRBV2 NA
TGTGCCAGTAGTAGAGAGCGGGGGCACGCAGAGACCCAGTACTTC CASSRERGHAETQYF TRBJ2-5 TRBD2 TRBV19 NA
TGTGCCAGTAGTCTGGACTCCGGGACAACTAATGAAAAACTGTTTTTT CASSLDSGTTNEKLFF TRBJ1-4 NA TRBV19 once
TGTGCCAGCAGCTTAGGCAACTACAATGAGCAGTTCTTC CASSLGNYNEQFF TRBJ2-1 NA TRBV7-3 NA